Presented here are 23 T cell receptor beta chains from one specimen sequenced in a study of cytomegalovirus exposure and HLA in healthy donors. Primers for the PCR totalled 60 Vbeta and 13 Jbeta. The method was immunoSEQ multiplex PCR; TCRdb's version includes in-frame clones alone and lacks a portion of them. The sample lists roughly 180,000 clones, about three quarters occurring once. Sequencing input: PBMCs. The origin of the receptors is a female donor in good health and CMV-seronegative.

The chain recombines TRBV7-8 with TRBJ2-5; 7 bases map to TRBD2. TRBJ2-7 explains the end of the DNA better; the J call may be wrong. CDR3 size: 15 residues. Looked up from germline, CDR1 is SGHVS and CDR2 is FQNEAQ. The CDR3 region has the DNA TGTGCCAGCAGCGGGGGACTGAGCGGGGTTTACGAGCAGTACTTC. It codes for CASSGGLSGVYEQYF.

V gene TRBV11-2 combines with J gene TRBJ2-7; no clear D. Germline V lookup: CDR1 SGHAT, CDR2 FQNNGV. The V gene lost 1 base and the J gene lost 3 bases, with 7 bases spanning the gap. This CDR3 region has 13 residues. The DNA of the CDR3 is TGTGCCAGCAGCTTAGGGGCTTACTACGAGCAGTACTTC. Encoded protein: CASSLGAYYEQYF.

The chain recombines TRBV4-1 with TRBJ1-2; D is ambiguous. V lost 1 base and J 7 bases, leaving 13 bases between the germline ends. This CDR3 spans 14 amino acids. Germline lookup yields CDR1 MGHRA and CDR2 YSYEKL. For the CDR3, the DNA is TGCGCCAGCAGCCAAGGAGGGTCGGGGAGTGGCTACACCTTC. This translates into CASSQGGSGSGYTF.

The chain recombines TRBV7-9 with TRBJ1-1; 7 positions agree with TRBD1. J gave up 3 bases and V 5 bases, and 6 bases lay outside the gene matches. The CDR3 runs to 14 residues. Germline V gene data show CDR1 as SEHNR and CDR2 as FQNEAQ (reference sequence). The CDR3 nucleotides are TGTGCCAGCAGCCACACAGGGGCGGACACTGAAGCTTTCTTT. Encoded protein: CASSHTGADTEAFF.

The chain recombines TRBV7-9 with TRBJ1-1, with a tentative D call TRBD1 (5 bases). V was trimmed by 11 bases and J by 0 bases, leaving 13 bases between them. This CDR3 spans 13 amino acids. CDR1 is SEHNR, CDR2 FQNEAQ, per germline (reference sequence). The CDR3 spells CAASGGVNTEAFF. DNA of the CDR3: TGTGCCGCATCGGGGGGGGTGAACACTGAAGCTTTCTTT.

V usage is TRBV4-1 and J usage is TRBJ2-7, with TRBD1 identical over 10 bases. The germline V gene encodes CDR1 MGHRA and CDR2 YSYEKL. The CDR3 extends over 16 amino acids. The J segment lost 5 bases and the V segment lost 2 bases, leaving 9 bases of the junction unmatched. CDR3 residues: CASSQQPGQGYHEQYF. The CDR3 coding sequence is TGCGCCAGCAGCCAACAACCGGGACAGGGGTACCACGAGCAGTACTTC.

The chain has TRBV7-9 and TRBJ2-3, with a possible D match to TRBD2 (7 bases). The V and J ends lost 8 bases and 4 bases respectively, with 16 bases between them. The CDR3 is 14 residues long. The germline gives CDR1 SEHNR, CDR2 FQNEAQ (reference sequence). The CDR3: CASGGRGRADTQYF. CDR3 coding DNA: TGTGCCAGCGGGGGGCGGGGGAGAGCAGATACGCAGTATTTT.

The V and J genes are TRBV7-6 and TRBJ2-3; perhaps TRBD1 as D (6 bases). V was trimmed by 1 base and J by 4 bases, leaving 12 bases between them. Germline CDR1 SGHVS, CDR2 FNYEAQ. The CDR3 has 15 amino acids. The CDR3 DNA is TGTGCCAGCAGCTTAGGGCAGACAGGAGCAGATACGCAGTATTTT. Its protein product is CASSLGQTGADTQYF.

The chain employs TRBV10-3 and TRBJ1-1; a weak D match, TRBD1 (6 bases). Deletions cut 5 bases from V and 2 bases from J, with 12 bases between. This CDR3 is 14 amino acids long. CDR1 is ENHRY and CDR2 is SYGVKD in the germline V gene. CDR3 sequence: CAISKKTGNTEAFF. Written as DNA, the CDR3 is TGTGCCATCAGTAAAAAGACAGGCAACACTGAAGCTTTCTTT.

The chain has TRBV28 and TRBJ1-5; D possibly corresponds to TRBD1 (6 bases). Trimming left V 6 bases short and J 5 bases short, with 17 bases between. Germline V gives CDR1 MDHEN, CDR2 SYDVKM. The CDR3 is 15 amino acids. CDR3 amino acids: CASSPHRTADQPQHF. The CDR3 DNA reads as TGTGCCAGCAGCCCCCACCGGACAGCAGATCAGCCCCAGCATTTT.

The chain has TRBV27 and TRBJ2-7, with D perhaps matching TRBD1 (6 bases). This CDR3 has 11 amino acids. Germline CDR1 MNHEY, CDR2 SMNVEV (reference sequence). Trimming took 8 bases from V and 2 from J, leaving 7 bases between them. The CDR3 coding sequence is TGTGCCAGCGGGGGCCCCTACGAGCAGTACTTC. Translation: CASGGPYEQYF.

The chain joins TRBV15 to TRBJ2-3, with a tentative D call TRBD2 (5 bases). This CDR3 has 15 amino acids. Per the germline V gene, CDR1 is LNHNV and CDR2 is YYDKDF (reference sequence). Trimming pared 0 bases from V and 0 bases from J, leaving 7 bases between. The CDR3 DNA follows: TGTGCCACCAGCAGAGATCGCGGGAGCACAGATACGCAGTATTTT. Translated: CATSRDRGSTDTQYF.

This chain links TRBV21-1 with TRBJ2-2; the D call in the table, TRBD2, was not verified against the DNA. TRBV21-1 is assigned pseudogene status. This CDR3 is 17 amino acids long. DNA for the CDR3: TGTGCCAGCAGCAAAGCGCTGGGGACTAGCGGGAGCCGGGGAGCTGTTTTT. This codes for CASSKALGTSGSRGAVF.

The V gene is TRBV6-1, the J gene TRBJ2-7, with TRBD1 matching over 9 bases. Germline lookup yields CDR1 MNHNS and CDR2 SASEGT. The J segment lost 4 bases and the V segment lost 6 bases, leaving 4 bases of the junction unmatched. This CDR3 contains 13 residues. For the CDR3, the DNA is TGTGCCAGCAGAGGGGACAGGGTATACGAGCAGTACTTC. Amino acids: CASRGDRVYEQYF.

This chain uses TRBV7-2 with TRBJ2-1; 7 bases align to TRBD1. Germline V gives CDR1 SGHTA, CDR2 FQGNSA. Unmatched junction bases numbered 5, after V lost 3 bases and J lost 6 bases. The CDR3 loop spans 14 amino acids. The CDR3, as DNA: TGTGCCAGCAGCTTCGACAGGGAGCGCAATGAGCAGTTCTTC. This encodes CASSFDRERNEQFF.

The table lists this clone with a few counts. V gene TRBV30 combines with J gene TRBJ2-3, with 7 bases aligning to TRBD1. Looked up from germline, CDR1 is GTSNPN and CDR2 is SVGIG (reference sequence). The V gene end was trimmed by 0 bases and the J gene end by 2 bases; junction bases not matched to a gene: 2. This CDR3 has 14 amino acids. This CDR3 is CAWSVGTDTDTQYF. CDR3 coding DNA: TGTGCCTGGAGTGTTGGGACAGACACAGATACGCAGTATTTT.

The gene calls are TRBV4-1 and TRBJ1-2; tentatively, D is TRBD1 (6 bases). The CDR3 length is 13 residues. V shed 3 bases and J shed 6 bases, with 11 bases lying between them. Germline V gene sequence: CDR1 MGHRA, CDR2 YSYEKL. CDR3: CASSQADRNGYTF. The CDR3 DNA sequence: TGCGCCAGCAGCCAGGCCGACAGGAATGGCTACACCTTC.

The rearrangement joins TRBV10-3 to TRBJ2-2; 11 nucleotides line up with TRBD1. The CDR3 length is 15 residues. The J segment lost 6 bases and the V segment lost 5 bases, leaving 5 bases of the junction unmatched. In germline, CDR1 is ENHRY, CDR2 SYGVKD. The chain's CDR3 is CAISPGQGAPGELFF. The CDR3 bases are TGTGCCATCAGTCCAGGACAGGGGGCGCCCGGGGAGCTGTTTTTT.

The CDR3 region is CASSWGDRPNYGYTF. In DNA, the CDR3 is TGTGCCAGCAGCTGGGGGGACCGACCTAACTATGGCTACACCTTC. The chain links TRBV5-4 to TRBJ1-2; TRBD1 might be the D (5 bases). Germline V gene lookup returns CDR1 SGHNT and CDR2 YYREEE (reference sequence). V lost 3 bases and J 0 bases, leaving 12 bases between the germline ends. This CDR3 is built from 15 residues.

This clone was recorded a few times. V is TRBV7-9 and J is TRBJ2-1; 10 bases are a match to TRBD2. This CDR3 region has 15 residues. V trimming: 1 base; J trimming: 6 bases; junction bases outside the gene matches: 3. CDR1 SEHNR and CDR2 FQNEAQ come from the germline V gene (reference sequence). Written as DNA, the CDR3 is TGTGCCAGCAGCTTAGGGTCTAGCGGGGGCAATGAGCAGTTCTTC. The encoded protein is CASSLGSSGGNEQFF.

The CDR3: CASSIGPGSYEQYF. DNA for the CDR3: TGTGCCAGTAGTATAGGCCCGGGCTCCTACGAGCAGTACTTC. This chain links TRBV19 with TRBJ2-7; D uncertain. The V gene lost 1 base and the J gene lost 0 bases, with 7 bases spanning the gap. Germline CDR1 is LNHDA and CDR2 is SQIVND (reference sequence). CDR3 length: 14 residues.

The CDR3 loop is CAWSVGASGMTDTQYF. DNA for the CDR3: TGTGCCTGGAGTGTAGGGGCTAGCGGGATGACAGATACGCAGTATTTT. The chain uses TRBV30 and TRBJ2-3; the match to TRBD2 covers 9 bases. CDR1 and CDR2 from the germline V gene are GTSNPN and SVGIG (reference sequence). The ends lost 0 bases at V and 3 bases at J; junction bases unmatched: 7. This CDR3 has 16 amino acids.

The chain employs TRBV5-1 and TRBJ1-4; 9 bases match TRBD1. The CDR3 runs to 14 residues. From germline, CDR1 is SGHRS and CDR2 YFSETQ. V was pared by 2 bases and J by 5 bases, with 1 base of the junction left unmatched. The DNA of the CDR3 is TGCGCCAGCAGCTTTGGGACAGGGAATGAAAAACTGTTTTTT. Its translation is CASSFGTGNEKLFF.